Included here is one TCR beta chain sequence, with context. In the source study's methods: Scientists estimated how many nucleated cells there were by amplifying reference gene primers. Libraries were prepared by immunoSEQ multiplex PCR; TCRdb keeps only in-frame clonotypes and omits some of them. The V and J calls and clone size are taken from that table; D and trimming were inferred from the DNA. The sample includes about 170,000 clones, roughly 80% of them seen just once. A Seattle source enrolled patients during active infection and followed them longitudinally. The sample is drawn from a study of blood T cell repertoires in COVID-19. Study background: The United States, Italy and Spain supplied acute and convalescent COVID-19 samples. From T cells, B-cell-depleted T cells, or PBMCs came the material, which was cDNA or gDNA.

V gave up 1 base and J gave up 6 bases; unmatched junction bases: 3. The germline gives CDR1 MGHRA, CDR2 YSYEKL. CDR3 size: 14 residues. Sequencing used peripheral blood. The chain employs TRBV4-1 and TRBJ2-4; TRBD2 matches 7 bases. The sequence derives from a woman between 70 and 85 years old with COVID-19, enrolled during active disease. The CDR3 sequence is CASSQGGGGNIQYF. In DNA, the CDR3 is TGCGCCAGCAGCCAAGGCGGGGGAGGAAACATTCAGTACTTC.